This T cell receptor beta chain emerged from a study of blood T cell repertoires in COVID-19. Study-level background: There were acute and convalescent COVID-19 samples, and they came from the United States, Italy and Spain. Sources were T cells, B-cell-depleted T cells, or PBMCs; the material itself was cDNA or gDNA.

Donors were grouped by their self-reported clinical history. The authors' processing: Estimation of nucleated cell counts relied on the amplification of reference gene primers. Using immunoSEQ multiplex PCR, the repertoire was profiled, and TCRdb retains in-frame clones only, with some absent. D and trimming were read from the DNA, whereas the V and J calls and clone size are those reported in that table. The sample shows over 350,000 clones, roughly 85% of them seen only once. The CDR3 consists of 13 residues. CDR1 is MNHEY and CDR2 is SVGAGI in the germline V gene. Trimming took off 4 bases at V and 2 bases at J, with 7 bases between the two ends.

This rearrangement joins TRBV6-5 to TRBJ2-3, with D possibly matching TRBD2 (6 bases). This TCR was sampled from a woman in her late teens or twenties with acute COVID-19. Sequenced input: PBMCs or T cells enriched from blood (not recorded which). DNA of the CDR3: TGTGCCAGCAGTTGGACTATCACAGATACGCAGTATTTT. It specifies CASSWTITDTQYF.